The TCR beta chain described here comes from a study of blood T cell repertoires in COVID-19. Across the whole study: Italy, Spain and the United States were the sources of the convalescent and acute COVID-19 samples. Nucleic acid was either cDNA or gDNA, and it came from T cells, B-cell-depleted T cells, or PBMCs.

Seattle participants joined during active infection and were tracked over time. Per the original methods: Counts of nucleated cells, estimated from reference gene primer amplification, were obtained. The assay was immunoSEQ multiplex PCR, and TCRdb's table has in-frame clones only and misses some. D and trimming were read from the DNA, whereas the V and J calls and clone size are those reported in that table. The sample lists roughly 120,000 clones; 70% to 75% were seen once. This clone occurred once. A read error may produce the germline difference seen at one junction end. Germline V gene lookup returns CDR1 SSHAT and CDR2 FNYEAQ (reference sequence). The CDR3 covers 15 residues.

Sequences were obtained from peripheral blood. V is TRBV7-7 and J is TRBJ2-2, with 8 bases aligning to TRBD1. This sequence originates from a man aged 80 or over with COVID-19, enrolled during active disease. CDR3 protein: CASSLTGGNTGELFF. CDR3 in DNA: TGTGCTAGCAGCCTTACAGGGGGGAACACCGGGGAGCTGTTTTTT.